The 29 T cell receptor beta chains reported below all come from one sample, sequenced in a study of blood T cell repertoires in COVID-19. The protocol was immunoSEQ multiplex PCR, while the TCRdb copy is restricted to in-frame clones and leaves out a portion. The sample has 200,000 to 250,000 clones; around 83% are singletons. Material for sequencing was peripheral blood. These receptors came from a woman between 65 and 79 years old with COVID-19, enrolled during active disease.

The chain employs TRBV30 and TRBJ2-2, with 9 bases identical to TRBD1. V trimming: 5 bases; J trimming: 6 bases; junction bases outside the gene matches: 10. The CDR3 has 15 amino acids. Germline lookup yields CDR1 GTSNPN and CDR2 SVGIG (reference sequence). Written as DNA, the CDR3 is TGTGCCTGGCAGCTACAGGGGGCGGACGCCGGGGAGCTGTTTTTT. This gives the protein CAWQLQGADAGELFF.

The CDR3 DNA follows: TGTGCCAGCAGTGGTTCAGGGGGCAATCGAGCTAACTATGGCTACACCTTC. It codes for CASSGSGGNRANYGYTF. V and J are TRBV28 and TRBJ1-2; 8 positions agree with TRBD1. Unmatched junction bases numbered 11, after V lost 5 bases and J lost 0 bases. Germline V gene lookup returns CDR1 MDHEN and CDR2 SYDVKM. CDR3 length: 17 residues.

This clone has more than one count but fewer than ten. V gene TRBV2 combines with J gene TRBJ1-5; perhaps TRBD1 as D (5 bases). The V gene's germline CDR1 is SNHLY and CDR2 FYNNEI. Between the trimmed V and J ends, which lost 7 bases and 2 bases, there was a span of 18 bases. The CDR3 is made up of 16 amino acids. CDR3 in amino acids: CASTQGALRGNQPQHF. The CDR3 coding sequence is TGTGCCAGCACCCAAGGGGCTCTAAGGGGCAATCAGCCCCAGCATTTT.

The CDR3 loop is CASSQARGTTYGYTF. CDR3 in DNA: TGTGCCAGCAGCCAAGCGCGGGGAACCACCTATGGCTACACCTTC. The rearrangement uses TRBV14 and TRBJ1-2; D remains unclear. The germline V gene has CDR1 SGHDN and CDR2 FVKESK. The V end lost 1 base, the J end lost 4 bases, and 13 bases lay between the germline ends. The CDR3 runs to 15 residues.

This clone was seen a single time. The rearrangement links TRBV6-6 to TRBJ2-7; 7 bases map to TRBD2. V lost 2 bases, J lost 3 bases, and 1 base stayed unmatched. The CDR3 spans 13 residues. Per the germline V gene, CDR1 is MNHNY and CDR2 is SVGAGI (reference sequence). The CDR3 loop is CASSYGLDYEQYF. In DNA form, the CDR3 reads TGTGCCAGCAGTTACGGACTAGACTACGAGCAGTACTTC.

V usage is TRBV19 and J usage is TRBJ2-1; a weak D match, TRBD2 (6 bases). The germline V gene encodes CDR1 LNHDA and CDR2 SQIVND (reference sequence). The length of the CDR3 is 15 residues. V lost 4 bases to trimming and J lost 1 base, with 11 bases between them. In DNA form, the CDR3 reads TGTGCCAGTAGTAAGGAGGGCCGATCCTACAATGAGCAGTTCTTC. As protein: CASSKEGRSYNEQFF. Variable domain in full (rest from reference TRBV19 and TRBJ2-1): DGGITQSPKYLFRKEGQNVTLSCEQNLNHDAMYWYRQDPGQGLRLIYYSQIVNDFQKGDIAEGYSVSREKKESFPLTVTSAQKNPTAFYLCASSKEGRSYNEQFFGPGTRLTVL.

V gene TRBV9 combines with J gene TRBJ2-3; D is possibly TRBD1 (6 bases). The V gene's germline CDR1 is SGDLS and CDR2 YYNGEE. Trimming took off 3 bases at V and 14 bases at J, with 22 bases between the two ends. This CDR3 is built from 14 residues. The CDR3 DNA reads TGTGCCAGCAGCGCCACCGGGACACGAACCGAGCGGTATTTT. Translation: CASSATGTRTERYF. The full variable domain, rest sourced from reference TRBV9 and TRBJ2-3, is DSGVTQTPKHLITATGQRVTLRCSPRSGDLSVYWYQQSLDQGLQFLIQYYNGEERAKGNILERFSAQQFPDLHSELNLSSLELGDSALYFCASSATGTRTERYFGPGTRLTVL.

This chain joins TRBV19 and TRBJ2-1, with D perhaps TRBD2 (5 bases). Germline lookup yields CDR1 LNHDA and CDR2 SQIVND (reference sequence). This CDR3 spans 12 amino acids. Trimming removed 5 bases from V and 10 bases from J, with 12 bases in between. DNA of the CDR3: TGTGCCAGTAGTTTCCTCCTAGCCGAGCAGTTCTTC. Encoded protein: CASSFLLAEQFF. The complete variable domain, with remaining parts taken from reference TRBV19 and TRBJ2-1, reads DGGITQSPKYLFRKEGQNVTLSCEQNLNHDAMYWYRQDPGQGLRLIYYSQIVNDFQKGDIAEGYSVSREKKESFPLTVTSAQKNPTAFYLCASSFLLAEQFFGPGTRLTVL.

The V gene is TRBV18, the J gene TRBJ1-1; D perhaps matches TRBD1 (6 bases). Trimming removed 5 bases from V and 1 base from J, with 11 bases in between. The CDR3 contains 14 residues. Germline V gene lookup returns CDR1 KGHSH and CDR2 LQKENI. The CDR3 sequence is CASSSGTQNTEAFF. CDR3 nucleotides: TGTGCCAGCTCATCCGGGACACAGAACACTGAAGCTTTCTTT.

This sequence joins TRBV7-2 and TRBJ1-6, with 7 bases matching TRBD1. The V and J ends lost 3 bases and 13 bases, in that order; junction bases with no gene match: 9. The germline V gene has CDR1 SGHTA and CDR2 FQGNSA. This CDR3 comprises 14 residues. The DNA for the CDR3 is TGTGCCAGCAGCTTTTACAACGACAGGGAGCCCCTCCACTTT. This translates into CASSFYNDREPLHF.

V gene TRBV27 combines with J gene TRBJ2-5, with 11 positions matching TRBD2. The ends lost 8 bases at V and 2 bases at J; junction bases unmatched: 4. Looked up from germline, CDR1 is MNHEY and CDR2 is SMNVEV (reference sequence). This CDR3 contains 14 residues. In DNA, the CDR3 is TGTGCCAGCCGACTAGCGGGACTTCAAGAGACCCAGTACTTC. Amino acid sequence: CASRLAGLQETQYF.

The rearrangement uses TRBV6-6 and TRBJ1-6; TRBD1 agrees at 9 bases. Germline V gene data show CDR1 as MNHNY and CDR2 as SVGAGI (reference sequence). Germline trimming cut 4 bases from V and 8 bases from J; bases unmatched to any gene: 3. The CDR3 runs to 14 residues. DNA of the CDR3: TGTGCCAGCAGTTCTACAGGGGGCGATTCACCCCTCCACTTT. Protein product: CASSSTGGDSPLHF.

The chain uses TRBV5-1 and TRBJ2-3, with a possible D match to TRBD2 (6 bases). This CDR3 region has 14 residues. The germline V and J ends were trimmed by 4 bases and 3 bases, with 12 bases remaining between them. Germline assignment: CDR1 SGHRS and CDR2 YFSETQ. This CDR3 reads CASSVAGRTDTQYF. The CDR3, as DNA: TGCGCCAGCAGCGTCGCCGGGAGAACAGATACGCAGTATTTT.

The gene calls are TRBV7-8 and TRBJ2-5; D unclear. CDR1 SGHVS and CDR2 FQNEAQ come from the germline V gene. The germline V and J ends were trimmed by 5 bases and 1 base, with 8 bases remaining between them. This CDR3 is 13 amino acids long. In DNA form, the CDR3 reads TGTGCCAGCAGCCTCCGGTTCCAAGAGACCCAGTACTTC. Protein: CASSLRFQETQYF.

This clone has just one count. The rearrangement uses TRBV7-9 and TRBJ2-3, with 8 bases lining up with TRBD1. Germline V gene lookup returns CDR1 SEHNR and CDR2 FQNEAQ (reference sequence). This CDR3 contains 17 residues. Losses at the gene ends were 4 bases for V and 4 bases for J; bases not matched to a gene: 13. CDR3 bases: TGTGCCAGCAGCTCGTTCGGACAGGGCCCGGGGGCAGATACGCAGTATTTT. This gives the protein CASSSFGQGPGADTQYF.

J is TRBJ1-2 and V is TRBV18; 7 nucleotides match TRBD1. With V trimmed by 0 bases and J by 7 bases, 8 bases remained unmatched. This CDR3 region has 15 residues. Germline CDR1 KGHSH, CDR2 LQKENI. In DNA form, the CDR3 reads TGTGCCAGCTCACCACCCGAGACAGGGTTCGGTGGCTACACCTTC. Amino acid sequence: CASSPPETGFGGYTF.

The rearrangement joins TRBV3-1 (or the pseudogene TRBV3-2) to TRBJ2-1; 12 bases agree with TRBD2. There are 13 residues in the CDR3. Germline CDR1 reads LGHDT; CDR2 reads YNNKEL (reference sequence). V dropped 6 bases and J dropped 12; count of bases not matched to a gene: 6. As DNA, the CDR3 is TGTGCCAGCAGTCGACTAGCGGGAGATGGGCAGTTCTTC. This sequence encodes CASSRLAGDGQFF.

J is TRBJ2-7 and V is TRBV30, with 7 bases aligning to TRBD2. Germline V gene lookup returns CDR1 GTSNPN and CDR2 SVGIG (reference sequence). This CDR3 region has 15 residues. J gave up 1 base and V 2 bases, and 8 bases lay outside the gene matches. The CDR3 DNA sequence: TGTGCCTGGAGTCCTGCTAGCGGTCTTTCCTACGAGCAGTACTTC. Translating it yields CAWSPASGLSYEQYF.

This chain joins TRBV28 and TRBJ1-1; the D is unclear. Per germline, CDR1 MDHEN and CDR2 SYDVKM. The CDR3 extends over 14 amino acids. V lost 3 bases and J 1 base, leaving 9 bases between the germline ends. CDR3: CASSLESRNTEAFF. The CDR3 region has the DNA TGTGCCAGCAGTTTGGAGAGTAGGAACACTGAAGCTTTCTTT.

This chain joins TRBV9 and TRBJ2-3; D may be TRBD1 (6 bases). CDR1 and CDR2 from the germline V gene are SGDLS and YYNGEE. CDR3 length equals 19 residues. Trimming cost V 3 bases and J 0 bases, with 23 bases left between them. This CDR3 reads CASSARGSGEGRSTDTQYF. The CDR3 DNA is TGTGCCAGCAGCGCCAGGGGCAGTGGGGAAGGGAGAAGCACAGATACGCAGTATTTT.

V gene TRBV7-8 combines with J gene TRBJ2-7, with TRBD2 as a possible D gene (6 bases). The V end lost 5 bases, the J end lost 3 bases, and 11 bases lay between the germline ends. CDR1 and CDR2 from the germline V gene are SGHVS and FQNEAQ. This CDR3 has 13 residues. CDR3 DNA sequence: TGTGCCAGCAGCGCTAGCGTGGGCTACGAGCAGTACTTC. Amino acid sequence: CASSASVGYEQYF. The variable domain in full, with the rest retrieved from reference TRBV7-8 and TRBJ2-7, is GAGVSQSPRYKVAKRGQDVALRCDPISGHVSLFWYQQALGQGPEFLTYFQNEAQLDKSGLPSDRFFAERPEGSVSTLKIQRTQQEDSAVYLCASSASVGYEQYFGPGTRLTVT.

The chain carries TRBV29-1 and TRBJ1-1; 11 bases match TRBD1. Germline V CDR1 and CDR2: SQVTM, ANQGSEA. V shed 1 base, J shed 5 bases, and the junction held 6 bases outside the gene matches. This CDR3 is built from 15 residues. The DNA for the CDR3 is TGCAGCGTTGAAGGGGCGGACAGGGGGCGAACTGAAGCTTTCTTT. Amino acid sequence: CSVEGADRGRTEAFF.

This clone was detected only a few times. The chain couples TRBV7-2 to TRBJ2-1; 10 nucleotides agree with TRBD2. The junction had 9 bases not matched to a gene; V was cut back by 1 base and J by 0 bases. Germline V CDR1 and CDR2: SGHTA, FQGNSA. CDR3 length equals 19 residues. CDR3 amino acids: CASSLELSGRPNSYNEQFF. In DNA form, the CDR3 reads TGTGCCAGCAGCTTAGAGCTTAGCGGGAGGCCGAACTCCTACAATGAGCAGTTCTTC. Full variable domain (missing parts from reference TRBV7-2 and TRBJ2-1): GAGVSQSPSNKVTEKGKDVELRCDPISGHTALYWYRQSLGQGLEFLIYFQGNSAPDKSGLPSDRFSAERTGGSVSTLTIQRTQQEDSAVYLCASSLELSGRPNSYNEQFFGPGTRLTVL.

The chain joins TRBV5-8 to TRBJ1-2; 11 bases map to TRBD1. The CDR3 sequence is 17 residues long. The germline V gene has CDR1 SGHTS and CDR2 YDEGEE. V lost 1 base, J lost 5 bases, and 10 bases stayed unmatched. In DNA, the CDR3 is TGTGCCAGCAGCTTGACGTCCGGGACAGGGGGGATATATGGCTACACCTTC. It specifies CASSLTSGTGGIYGYTF.

The chain employs TRBV6-5 and TRBJ2-1; 9 bases match TRBD2. The trim removed 6 bases at V and 3 bases at J, leaving 6 bases unmatched. CDR1 MNHEY and CDR2 SVGAGI come from the germline V gene. The CDR3 consists of 15 residues. CDR3 DNA sequence: TGTGCCAGCAGACAACTAGCGGGTTACTACAATGAGCAGTTCTTC. Residues: CASRQLAGYYNEQFF.

The chain has TRBV18 and TRBJ2-1; TRBD2 matches at 11 bases. The CDR3 length is 15 residues. The germline CDR1 and CDR2 sequences are KGHSH and LQKENI. The V and J ends lost 1 base and 8 bases, in that order; junction bases with no gene match: 4. The CDR3 region has the DNA TGTGCCAGCTCACCACAACTAGCGGGAGCCCATGAGCAGTTCTTC. Translated, it gives CASSPQLAGAHEQFF.

This chain joins TRBV6-5 and TRBJ2-7, with TRBD2 identical over 7 bases. V shed 8 bases and J 4 bases; nucleotides not matched to a gene: 14. This CDR3 contains 15 residues. Per germline, CDR1 MNHEY and CDR2 SVGAGI. CDR3 protein: CASVSLSGGGYEQYF. In DNA form, the CDR3 reads TGTGCCAGCGTGAGTCTTTCGGGGGGAGGGTACGAGCAGTACTTC.

J is TRBJ1-2 and V is TRBV4-2, with 7 bases that match TRBD1. The CDR3 is 14 residues long. The V segment lost 3 bases and the J segment 6 bases; nucleotides outside the gene matches: 7. CDR1 is LGHNA, CDR2 YNFKEQ, per germline. The CDR3 nucleotides are TGTGCCAGCAGCCACGGGACAGTTGAAGATGGCTACACCTTC. As protein: CASSHGTVEDGYTF.

This CDR3 reads CASSSGTGDTGELFF. The DNA of the CDR3 is TGTGCCAGCAGCTCCGGGACAGGGGACACCGGGGAGCTGTTTTTT. The gene calls are TRBV7-2 and TRBJ2-2, with 10 positions matching TRBD1. This CDR3 has 15 residues. Germline lookup yields CDR1 SGHTA and CDR2 FQGNSA. V was clipped by 4 bases and J by 3 bases; unmatched bases: 2.